This TCR beta chain appears in the sequencing data of a study of Ad26.COV2.S vaccination and SARS-CoV-2 variants. Study-level background: The vaccine Ad26.COV2.S was put into the muscle once, or twice with 56 days between.

Method: immunoSEQ multiplex PCR; TCRdb's copy keeps in-frame clones and lacks some. The sample yields about 350,000 clones, roughly nine tenths seen once. The sample's treatment: some 20 received Ad26.COV2.S at low or high dose, single or two shots; about 5 received placebo; per-sample allocation not given. After the first vaccine or placebo injection, samples were drawn on day 63. The vaccine antigen was prefusion-stabilized Wuhan SARS-CoV-2 spike. The CDR3 is made up of 17 amino acids. CDR1 and CDR2 (germline): GTSNPN, SVGIG (reference sequence). Deletions cut 4 bases from V and 6 bases from J, with 22 bases between.

The sequence derives from a person between 18 and 65 years old who received the Ad26.COV2.S COVID-19 vaccine or a placebo. The chain couples TRBV30 to TRBJ1-6; D is perhaps TRBD1 (5 bases). Sequencing used peripheral blood, obtained in a trial of Ad26.COV2.S vaccine versus placebo. The CDR3 protein is CAWTGFGSQGSNSPLHF. The CDR3 nucleotides read TGTGCCTGGACAGGGTTCGGATCCCAGGGAAGTAATTCACCCCTCCACTTT.